What follows is one TCR beta chain and its context. The antigen is undetermined. The method was immunoSEQ multiplex PCR; TCRdb's version includes in-frame clones alone and lacks a portion of them. The table lists 30,000 to 40,000 clones, about three quarters of them singletons. The CDR3 has 12 amino acids. Per germline, CDR1 MRHNA and CDR2 SNTAGT. Trimming removed 4 bases at V and 5 bases at J, with 5 bases between. Documented time point: baseline, week 1 (first vaccination visit). Treatment indicated: pre-vaccination baseline after standard-of-care therapy. The sample belongs to a study of a mutant IDH1 vaccine in newly diagnosed glioma. Overall study: There were approximately 62% males and approximately 38% females among treated patients, whose mean age was approximately 41 years. Study findings and constraints: Overall, about 92% of patients had vaccine-induced immune responses.

The rearrangement joins TRBV6-4 to TRBJ2-2, with D unresolved. The sequencing used peripheral blood mononuclear cells (PBMCs), collected from a glioma patient treated with radiotherapy, temozolomide or both. The clonotype was recovered from a man aged 45-65 years with glioma. Some clones in this sample may be carry-over from other donors' samples. The CDR3 coding sequence is TGTGCCAGCAGTGTGGGTACCGGGGAGCTGTTTTTT. Protein: CASSVGTGELFF.